The next 30 T cell receptor beta chains were all read from a single sample in a study of PD-L1 blockade in urothelial cancer. Time point defined: pretreatment peripheral blood. This table comes from immunoSEQ multiplex PCR, and its TCRdb copy is limited to in-frame clones, with some not included. The data contain 60,000 to 75,000 clones, around 86% of them seen just once; the ten biggest clones take up 14% to 15%. Sequencing was performed on PBMCs, taken around atezolizumab (anti-PD-L1) treatment. The receptors derive from a man aged 60-69 years with urothelial cancer.

This rearrangement joins TRBV7-9 to TRBJ2-7; a possible D gene is TRBD2 (6 bases). V dropped 1 base and J dropped 5 bases, with 21 bases sitting between them. This CDR3 region has 17 residues. Germline assignment: CDR1 SEHNR and CDR2 FQNEAQ (reference sequence). The CDR3: CASSLVRGGASMDEQYF. DNA of the CDR3: TGTGCCAGCAGCTTAGTGAGGGGCGGGGCGTCGATGGACGAGCAGTACTTC.

This clone has only one observation. This rearrangement joins TRBV6-6 to TRBJ2-5; 8 bases are shared with TRBD2. CDR1 is MNHNY and CDR2 is SVGAGI in the germline V gene (reference sequence). The CDR3 is 15 amino acids. J lost 4 bases, V lost 4 bases, and 8 bases had no gene match. The CDR3 sequence is CASSSPTSARETQYF. The CDR3, as DNA: TGTGCCAGCAGTTCCCCGACTAGCGCGAGAGAGACCCAGTACTTC.

The chain links TRBV5-1 to TRBJ1-4; weak D call: TRBD1 (5 bases). Germline V gene sequence: CDR1 SGHRS, CDR2 YFSETQ. The CDR3 is 15 amino acids. Trimming removed 0 bases at V and 5 bases at J, with 11 bases between. DNA for the CDR3: TGCGCCAGCAGCTTGGTTGGGCAGGGAAATGAAAAACTGTTTTTT. The encoded protein is CASSLVGQGNEKLFF.

This clone has just a few counts. This chain joins TRBV5-1 and TRBJ2-1; D possibly corresponds to TRBD2 (7 bases). With 0 bases removed from V and 8 bases from J, the gap between germline ends came to 21 bases. This CDR3 comprises 17 residues. Germline CDR1 SGHRS, CDR2 YFSETQ. The CDR3 DNA reads TGCGCCAGCAGCTTGGGGGTAAGGGGGGGCCTTTCGGATGAGCAGTTCTTC. The encoded protein is CASSLGVRGGLSDEQFF.

Worth noting for this clone: Distinct nucleotide sequences in the sample also encode this CDR3. The chain is built from TRBV4-3 and TRBJ1-2, with TRBD1 as a possible D gene (6 bases). Germline CDR1 LGHNA, CDR2 YSLEER. Trimming pared 0 bases from V and 4 bases from J, leaving 9 bases between. The length of the CDR3 is 14 residues. CDR3: CASSQDPGVYGYTF. The CDR3 DNA reads as TGCGCCAGCAGCCAAGACCCAGGGGTCTATGGCTACACCTTC.

CDR3 DNA: TGCGCCAGCAGCCAAGAAGTAGCACGGGGCAATGAGCAGTTCTTC. This encodes CASSQEVARGNEQFF. This sequence joins TRBV4-1 and TRBJ2-1; perhaps TRBD2 as D (5 bases). The CDR3 contains 15 residues. The germline CDR1 and CDR2 sequences are MGHRA and YSYEKL. V shed 0 bases and J shed 6 bases, with 12 bases lying between them.

The rearrangement joins TRBV7-2 to TRBJ2-3, with 7 nucleotides matching TRBD2. Germline V gene data show CDR1 as SGHTA and CDR2 as FQGNSA. After removal of 5 bases from V and 6 bases from J, the junction contained 14 bases not matched to a gene. The CDR3 covers 16 residues. CDR3 amino acids: CASSTQAGRPMDTQYF. The CDR3 DNA reads TGTGCCAGCAGCACCCAAGCGGGACGACCGATGGATACGCAGTATTTT.

The chain recombines TRBV19 with TRBJ2-5; the match to TRBD1 covers 9 bases. The germline CDR1 and CDR2 sequences are LNHDA and SQIVND (reference sequence). J gave up 5 bases and V 5 bases, and 6 bases lay outside the gene matches. This CDR3 contains 14 residues. The CDR3 loop reads CASSVQGARETQYF. In DNA form, the CDR3 reads TGTGCCAGTAGTGTACAGGGGGCGAGGGAGACCCAGTACTTC. The full variable domain, in which reference TRBV19 and TRBJ2-5 provide the parts outside the CDR3, is DGGITQSPKYLFRKEGQNVTLSCEQNLNHDAMYWYRQDPGQGLRLIYYSQIVNDFQKGDIAEGYSVSREKKESFPLTVTSAQKNPTAFYLCASSVQGARETQYFGPGTRLLVL.

The V and J genes are TRBV14 and TRBJ2-1, with D possibly TRBD2 on 6 matching bases. V dropped 0 bases and J dropped 7 bases, with 16 bases sitting between them. The V gene's germline CDR1 is SGHDN and CDR2 FVKESK. This CDR3 spans 16 amino acids. CDR3 loop: CASSQERRGWGNEQFF. The CDR3 DNA follows: TGTGCCAGCAGCCAAGAGCGGCGGGGTTGGGGAAATGAGCAGTTCTTC.

The chain uses TRBV6-5 and TRBJ2-3; D unresolved. The ends were cut back, 5 bases at V and 0 bases at J, with 3 bases in the middle. Germline V gene lookup returns CDR1 MNHEY and CDR2 SVGAGI. The CDR3 consists of 12 residues. The CDR3 bases are TGTGCCAGCAGTCAGAGCACAGATACGCAGTATTTT. Its translation is CASSQSTDTQYF.

The J gene is TRBJ2-5, the V gene TRBV2; maybe TRBD1 (6 bases). Trimming took 6 bases from V and 5 from J, leaving 7 bases between them. Per germline, CDR1 SNHLY and CDR2 FYNNEI. CDR3 length: 11 residues. This CDR3 is CASRQGETQYF. The CDR3, as DNA: TGTGCCAGCAGACAGGGTGAGACCCAGTACTTC.

The rearrangement joins TRBV6-4 to TRBJ2-2; D is ambiguous. The CDR3 has 14 amino acids. The germline V gene has CDR1 MRHNA and CDR2 SNTAGT. V was trimmed by 0 bases and J by 5 bases, leaving 7 bases between them. In DNA form, the CDR3 reads TGTGCCAGCAGTGACTCGGCAGTTACCGGGGAGCTGTTTTTT. This translates into CASSDSAVTGELFF.

On this clone itself: At one end, the junction sequence differs from germline, possibly due to a read error. The chain uses TRBV7-8 and TRBJ1-5; a possible D gene is TRBD1 (6 bases). CDR1 and CDR2 from the germline V gene are SGHVS and FQNEAQ. The CDR3 has 16 residues. CDR3 sequence: CASSLRPTGGNQPQHF. The CDR3, as DNA: TGTGCCAGCAGCTTAAGACCGACTGGGGGCAACCAGCCCCAGCATTTT. The whole variable domain, filled in from reference TRBV7-8 and TRBJ1-5, reads GAGVSQSPRYKVAKRGQDVALRCDPISGHVSLFWYQQALGQGPEFLTYFQNEAQLDKSGLPSDRFFAERPEGSVSTLKIQRTQQEDSAVYLCASSLRPTGGNQPQHFGDGTRLSIL.

J is TRBJ2-7 and V is TRBV5-1; 9 nucleotides line up with TRBD1. Germline CDR1 and CDR2: SGHRS and YFSETQ. The V gene end was trimmed by 1 base and the J gene end by 5 bases; junction bases not matched to a gene: 7. The CDR3 is made up of 15 amino acids. As DNA, the CDR3 is TGCGCCAGCAGCTTGCTTCGGAGACAGGGGGACGAGCAGTACTTC. Translation: CASSLLRRQGDEQYF.

The chain is built from TRBV30 and TRBJ1-3; no firm D call. CDR1 is GTSNPN, CDR2 SVGIG, per germline (reference sequence). V gave up 1 base and J gave up 2 bases, with 18 bases separating them. CDR3 length equals 17 residues. CDR3 bases: TGTGCCTGGAGTGCAAATGCGGGTCCTATGACTGGAAACACCATATATTTT. It specifies CAWSANAGPMTGNTIYF.

The chain couples TRBV28 to TRBJ2-3; 7 bases align to TRBD2. With 3 bases clipped from V and 0 bases from J, the junction kept 3 bases outside the gene matches. The CDR3 is 15 residues long. CDR1 MDHEN and CDR2 SYDVKM come from the germline V gene. The DNA for the CDR3 is TGTGCCAGCAGTTTGGGAGGGAAAAGCACAGATACGCAGTATTTT. Its protein is CASSLGGKSTDTQYF.

This chain connects TRBV5-4 to TRBJ2-5; D perhaps matches TRBD1 (5 bases). CDR1 is SGHNT, CDR2 YYREEE, per germline (reference sequence). V gave up 4 bases and J gave up 4 bases, with 11 bases separating them. The CDR3 loop spans 13 amino acids. The CDR3 reads CASSKGQGETQYF. The CDR3 DNA is TGTGCCAGCAGCAAAGGGCAGGGAGAGACCCAGTACTTC.

The rearrangement joins TRBV10-3 to TRBJ1-4, with 7 bases that match TRBD1. The CDR3 has 14 residues. Germline lookup yields CDR1 ENHRY and CDR2 SYGVKD. The ends lost 8 bases at V and 6 bases at J; junction bases unmatched: 9. The CDR3 sequence: CAIADRDADEKLFF. CDR3 coding DNA: TGTGCCATCGCCGACAGGGATGCGGATGAAAAACTGTTTTTT.

This clone was detected once. This chain joins TRBV2 and TRBJ2-7; D not certain. There are 14 residues in the CDR3. Germline CDR1 and CDR2: SNHLY and FYNNEI. The germline V and J ends were trimmed by 4 bases and 6 bases, with 16 bases remaining between them. The CDR3 region is CASSGTAGPLEQYF. CDR3 bases: TGTGCCAGCAGTGGTACGGCAGGCCCCCTCGAGCAGTACTTC.

This clone came up a few times. The gene calls are TRBV6-1 and TRBJ2-2; D perhaps matches TRBD2 (5 bases). The V end was cut by 3 bases, the J end by 4 bases, with 12 bases between. The CDR3 is 15 residues long. Germline V gene sequence: CDR1 MNHNS, CDR2 SASEGT. The CDR3 is CASSDWGRGTGELFF. CDR3 in DNA: TGTGCCAGCAGTGACTGGGGTCGGGGCACCGGGGAGCTGTTTTTT.

This clone was counted a single time. The chain recombines TRBV30 with TRBJ1-4, with unresolved D. The CDR3 runs 14 residues. The V end lost 1 base, the J end lost 2 bases, and 8 bases lay between the germline ends. The germline CDR1 and CDR2 sequences are GTSNPN and SVGIG (reference sequence). DNA for the CDR3: TGTGCCTGGAGTGGCACAAACACTAATGAAAAACTGTTTTTT. The encoded protein is CAWSGTNTNEKLFF.

The CDR3 coding sequence is TGTGCCAGCAGTCCCCTCCGGGGGGCGACGAACACTGAAGCTTTCTTT. Protein sequence: CASSPLRGATNTEAFF. This chain connects TRBV6-6 to TRBJ1-1, with D tentatively TRBD1 (6 bases). The germline V and J ends were trimmed by 5 bases and 1 base, with 17 bases remaining between them. In germline, CDR1 is MNHNY, CDR2 SVGAGI (reference sequence). This CDR3 has 16 residues.

DNA of the CDR3: TGTGCCAGCAGTACAGGGGGCGGCCAGCCCCAGCATTTT. It yields the protein CASSTGGGQPQHF. The chain joins TRBV28 to TRBJ1-5; 9 bases are a match to TRBD1. V lost 5 bases, J lost 7 bases, and 3 bases stayed unmatched. CDR1 MDHEN and CDR2 SYDVKM come from the germline V gene. The CDR3 is made up of 13 amino acids.

The J gene is TRBJ1-2, the V gene TRBV5-4; 9 nucleotides line up with TRBD1. Germline V lookup: CDR1 SGHNT, CDR2 YYREEE (reference sequence). V lost 0 bases to trimming and J lost 7 bases; unmatched junction nucleotides: 10. The CDR3 totals 16 residues. The DNA of the CDR3 is TGTGCCAGCAGCTTGGTACCGGGACAGGGAAGAAGTGGCTACACCTTC. Translating it yields CASSLVPGQGRSGYTF.

The chain carries TRBV7-2 and TRBJ2-7; 8 bases match TRBD2. Trimming removed 5 bases from V and 3 bases from J; junction bases left unmatched: 9. The germline CDR1 and CDR2 sequences are SGHTA and FQGNSA. This CDR3 has 15 residues. The CDR3 sequence is CASSTVGGGSYEQYF. The DNA for the CDR3 is TGTGCCAGCAGCACTGTGGGCGGGGGGAGCTACGAGCAGTACTTC.

The V gene is TRBV29-1, the J gene TRBJ1-1; 7 nucleotides line up with TRBD1. This CDR3 spans 14 amino acids. The germline V gene has CDR1 SQVTM and CDR2 ANQGSEA. With 3 bases clipped from V and 1 base from J, the junction kept 5 bases outside the gene matches. The CDR3 reads CSVERTGQNTEAFF. DNA of the CDR3: TGCAGCGTTGAGCGGACAGGCCAGAACACTGAAGCTTTCTTT.

This chain uses TRBV29-1 with TRBJ2-2; possible D gene TRBD2, 6 bases. Germline CDR1 SQVTM, CDR2 ANQGSEA. CDR3 length: 18 residues. With 4 bases removed from V and 0 bases from J, the gap between germline ends came to 21 bases. The CDR3 nucleotides are TGCAGCGTTGTGGCGGGACCCAAGGAATTCCCGAACACCGGGGAGCTGTTTTTT. Protein: CSVVAGPKEFPNTGELFF.

This clone has just one count. This chain uses TRBV5-4 with TRBJ2-7; 9 bases map to TRBD2. Per the germline V gene, CDR1 is SGHNT and CDR2 is YYREEE (reference sequence). With 2 bases clipped from V and 5 bases from J, the junction kept 8 bases outside the gene matches. The CDR3 loop spans 15 amino acids. This chain's CDR3 is CASSFLGTSQHEQYF. The CDR3 DNA is TGTGCCAGCAGCTTTTTAGGGACTAGCCAGCACGAGCAGTACTTC.

The chain recombines TRBV7-2 with TRBJ1-4; TRBD1 might be the D (5 bases). V dropped 0 bases and J dropped 5 bases, with 10 bases sitting between them. Looked up from germline, CDR1 is SGHTA and CDR2 is FQGNSA. The length of the CDR3 is 15 residues. The CDR3 reads CASSLASQANEKLFF. DNA of the CDR3: TGTGCCAGCAGCTTAGCATCACAGGCGAATGAAAAACTGTTTTTT. Combining the CDR3 with reference TRBV7-2 and TRBJ1-4 gives the whole variable domain GAGVSQSPSNKVTEKGKDVELRCDPISGHTALYWYRQSLGQGLEFLIYFQGNSAPDKSGLPSDRFSAERTGGSVSTLTIQRTQQEDSAVYLCASSLASQANEKLFFGSGTQLSVL.

The chain employs TRBV6-1 and TRBJ2-7, with D maybe TRBD1 (6 bases). V lost 4 bases, J lost 1 base, and 11 bases lay in between. The germline V gene has CDR1 MNHNS and CDR2 SASEGT. The CDR3 covers 14 residues. Here the CDR3 DNA reads TGTGCCAGCAGTGTAGACAGGTTATCCTACGAGCAGTACTTC. Amino acid sequence: CASSVDRLSYEQYF.